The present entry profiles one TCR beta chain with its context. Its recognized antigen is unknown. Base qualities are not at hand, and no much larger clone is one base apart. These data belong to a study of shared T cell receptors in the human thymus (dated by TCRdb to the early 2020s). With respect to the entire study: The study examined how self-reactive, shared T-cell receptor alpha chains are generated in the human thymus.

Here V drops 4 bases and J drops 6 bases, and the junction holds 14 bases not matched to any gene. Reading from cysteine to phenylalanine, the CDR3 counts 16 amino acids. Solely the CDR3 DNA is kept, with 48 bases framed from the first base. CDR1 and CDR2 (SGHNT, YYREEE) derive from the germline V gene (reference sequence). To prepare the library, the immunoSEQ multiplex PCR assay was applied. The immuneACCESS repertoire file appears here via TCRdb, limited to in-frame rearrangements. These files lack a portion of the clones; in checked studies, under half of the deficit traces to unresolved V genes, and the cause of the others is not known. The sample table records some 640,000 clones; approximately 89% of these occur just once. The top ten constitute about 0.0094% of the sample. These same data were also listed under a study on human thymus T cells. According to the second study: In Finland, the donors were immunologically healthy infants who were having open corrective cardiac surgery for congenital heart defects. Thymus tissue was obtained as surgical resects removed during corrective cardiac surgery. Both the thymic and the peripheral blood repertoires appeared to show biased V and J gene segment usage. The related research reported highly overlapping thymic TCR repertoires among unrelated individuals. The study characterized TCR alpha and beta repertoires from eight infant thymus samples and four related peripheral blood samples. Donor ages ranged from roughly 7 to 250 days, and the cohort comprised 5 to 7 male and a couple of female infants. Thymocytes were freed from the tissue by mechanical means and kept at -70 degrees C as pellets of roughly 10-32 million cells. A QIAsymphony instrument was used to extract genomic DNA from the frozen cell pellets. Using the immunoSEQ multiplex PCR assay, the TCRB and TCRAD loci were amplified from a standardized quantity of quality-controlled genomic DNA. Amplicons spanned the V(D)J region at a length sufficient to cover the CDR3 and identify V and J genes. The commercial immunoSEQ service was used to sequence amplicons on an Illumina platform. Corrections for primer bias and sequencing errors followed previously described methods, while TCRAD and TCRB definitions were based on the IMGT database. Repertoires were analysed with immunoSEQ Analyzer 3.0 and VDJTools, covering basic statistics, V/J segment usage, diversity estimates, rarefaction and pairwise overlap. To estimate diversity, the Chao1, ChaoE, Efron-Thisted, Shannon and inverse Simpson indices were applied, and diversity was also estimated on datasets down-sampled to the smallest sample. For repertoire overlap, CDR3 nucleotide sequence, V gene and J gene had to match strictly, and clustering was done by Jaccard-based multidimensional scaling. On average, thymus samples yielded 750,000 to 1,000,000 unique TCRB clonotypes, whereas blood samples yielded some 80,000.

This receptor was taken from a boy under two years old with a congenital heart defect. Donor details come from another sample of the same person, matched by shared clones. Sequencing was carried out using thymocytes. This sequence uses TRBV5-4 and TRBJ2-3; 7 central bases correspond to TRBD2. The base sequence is TGTGCCAGCAGCCCCGGGGCGGGAGAGATTAGGGATACGCAGTATTTT. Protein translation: CASSPGAGEIRDTQYF.